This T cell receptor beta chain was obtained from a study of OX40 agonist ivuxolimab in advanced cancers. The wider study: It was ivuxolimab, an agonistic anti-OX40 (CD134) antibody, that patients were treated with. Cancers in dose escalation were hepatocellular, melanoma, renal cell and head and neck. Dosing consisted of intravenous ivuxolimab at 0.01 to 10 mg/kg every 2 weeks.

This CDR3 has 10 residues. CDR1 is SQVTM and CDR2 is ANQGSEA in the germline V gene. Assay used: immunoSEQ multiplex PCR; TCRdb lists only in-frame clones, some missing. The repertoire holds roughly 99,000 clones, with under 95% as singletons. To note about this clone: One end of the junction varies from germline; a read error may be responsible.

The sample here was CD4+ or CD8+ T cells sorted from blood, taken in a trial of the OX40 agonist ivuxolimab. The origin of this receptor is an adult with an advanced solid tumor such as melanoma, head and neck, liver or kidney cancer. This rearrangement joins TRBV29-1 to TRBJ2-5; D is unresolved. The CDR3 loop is CSVEEETQYF. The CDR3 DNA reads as TGCAGCGTGGAAGAAGAGACCCAGTACTTC.